Sequencing of this T cell receptor (beta chain) was carried out in a study of OX40 agonist ivuxolimab in advanced cancers. Notes on the research overall: Ivuxolimab was an agonistic, fully human IgG2 monoclonal antibody directed against OX40 (CD134), a costimulatory receptor. Three dose-escalation patients achieved partial responses, one with hepatocellular carcinoma and two with cutaneous melanoma. A male proportion of about 79% and a mean age of approximately 62 years, ranging from about 20 to 79, were recorded for the dose-escalation cohort. Prior anti-PD-1, anti-PD-L1 or anti-CTLA-4 therapy was permitted, and approximately 40% of dose-escalation patients had received checkpoint inhibitors. The point of sequencing TCRbeta in the periphery was to test whether ivuxolimab changed TCR sequence diversity and drove clonal T-cell expansion. Intravenous ivuxolimab was administered to patients every 2 weeks at six dose levels: 0.01, 0.1, 0.3, 1.5, 3 and 10 mg/kg. Of the roughly 52 dose-escalation patients, hepatocellular carcinoma was present in around 20, melanoma in approximately 15, renal cell carcinoma in 9 and head and neck cancer in 9. The monotherapy dose-escalation portion (N ≈ 55 patients) of the phase I ivuxolimab trial is reported in the paper. Overall study results and their limits: In the 0.1-3.0 mg/kg groups, partial responders had among the lowest normalized peripheral clonal expansion, particularly in CD8+ T cells. At doses of 0.1 to 3.0 mg/kg, clonal expansion of both CD4+ and CD8+ T cells in blood was seen between baseline and week 6. After ivuxolimab, expanded clones were on average more numerous among CD8+ T cells than among CD4+ T cells. Which antigens the clonally expanded peripheral T cells were specific for was not determined. Low levels of normalized T-cell clonal expansion were also seen in some patients who did not respond.

The trial excluded patients who had a history of autoimmune disease or who were on systemic immunosuppression. Peripheral blood for TCR sequencing was collected from all dose cohorts at baseline, on cycle 4 day 1, and on cycle 7 day 1. The samples were taken from a phase I, first-in-human, multicenter, open-label dose-escalation trial of ivuxolimab. The trial enrolled adults with locally advanced or metastatic head and neck squamous cell, hepatocellular, melanoma or renal cell carcinoma. Before TCR sequencing, CD4+ T cells and CD8+ T cells were sorted from peripheral blood as separate populations. Worth noting for this clone: The antigen it recognizes is unknown. Qualities for individual bases were not recorded, and no much larger clone is one base off.

The CDR3, cysteine through phenylalanine, is 15 amino acids long. Only the CDR3 portion is preserved as DNA: 45 bases, with reading frame beginning at the first base. Deletion took 0 bases off V and 7 bases off J, with a span of 16 bases between the germline ends. The germline V gene yields SGHDT for CDR1 and YYEEEE for CDR2. For sequencing of the TCRbeta CDR3 region, genomic DNA was extracted from the sorted cells. The immunoSEQ Assay was used for sequencing of TCRbeta CDR3 regions. TCRdb provides this immuneACCESS table in a form limited to in-frame rearrangements. Some clones are lacking; in checked studies, under half of them reflect an unresolved V gene, and why the rest are absent is not known. The sample table holds under 70,000 clones, of which about 85% were seen once. In total, the top ten clones hold over 2% of the sample.

Recombination connected TRBV5-6 to TRBJ1-1; TRBD1 is perhaps the D gene, given 6 matching bases. The receptor's source is an adult with an advanced solid tumor such as melanoma, head and neck, liver or kidney cancer. The sample here was CD4+ or CD8+ T cells sorted from blood, taken in a trial of the OX40 agonist ivuxolimab. The bases read TGTGCCAGCAGCTTGGCCGTAGGGGGGCCGGGTGAAGCTTTCTTT. It codes for CASSLAVGGPGEAFF.